The 30 T cell receptor beta chains below were found in one sample sequenced in a study of Graves' ophthalmopathy and Graves' hyperthyroidism. The authors amplified TCR beta CDR3 regions from RNA transcripts. Amplification began with first-round RT-PCR using HTBI primers, then second-round multiplex PCR was performed. A single record per CDR3 protein comes from TCRdb applying MiXCR to the multiplex PCR reads. Of around 1,200,000 distinct CDR3 sequences listed, less than 45% are singletons. Specimen: peripheral blood or thyroid tissue (not recorded which). These TCRs come from an adult man with Graves' hyperthyroidism.

This clonotype was counted ten times or more. The chain couples TRBV10-3 to TRBJ1-1, with D possibly being TRBD1 (6 bases). The CDR3 totals 14 residues. The germline CDR1 and CDR2 sequences are ENHRY and SYGVKD. V lost 8 bases to trimming and J lost 3 bases, with 16 bases between them. As DNA, the CDR3 is TGTGCCATCGGGGGGGGGGCTGGGGACACTGAAGCTTTCTTT. Translated: CAIGGGAGDTEAFF.

In this sample, this clonotype turned up many times. This chain links TRBV29-1 with TRBJ1-1; D is undetermined. The germline gives CDR1 SQVTM, CDR2 ANQGSEA. V dropped 4 bases and J dropped 1 base, with 10 bases sitting between them. This CDR3 is 13 amino acids long. CDR3 sequence (DNA): TGCAGCGTTGTTTCGGGGAGGAACACTGAAGCTTTCTTT. Protein product: CSVVSGRNTEAFF.

Many counts were recorded for this clonotype. The rearrangement links TRBV7-9 to TRBJ2-7; D not resolved. Germline CDR1 is SEHNR and CDR2 is FQNEAQ (reference sequence). V was trimmed by 0 bases and J by 3 bases, leaving 9 bases between them. The CDR3 is 14 amino acids. The CDR3: CASSLASRLYEQYF. The CDR3 region has the DNA TGTGCCAGCAGCTTAGCTAGCAGGCTCTACGAGCAGTACTTC.

The chain uses TRBV4-1 and TRBJ1-5; TRBD1 aligns across 9 bases. Germline CDR1 and CDR2: MGHRA and YSYEKL. The CDR3 length is 19 residues. Trimming cost V 3 bases and J 3 bases; bases outside gene matches: 15. CDR3 nucleotides: TGCGCCAGCAGCCATCAACCCCGGTGGGGGACAGGGTCCAATCAGCCCCAGCATTTT. As protein: CASSHQPRWGTGSNQPQHF.

This clonotype was found a few times. The chain carries TRBV12-3 or TRBV12-4 and TRBJ1-1; D gene uncertain. With 8 bases removed from V and 0 bases from J, the gap between germline ends came to 13 bases. The CDR3 is made up of 14 amino acids. CDR3 coding DNA: TGTGCCAGCGGTATTTCTGCCATGAACACTGAAGCTTTCTTT. The encoded protein is CASGISAMNTEAFF.

The chain recombines TRBV25-1 with TRBJ1-1, with D perhaps TRBD1 (5 bases). From germline, CDR1 is MGHDK and CDR2 SYGVNS. The CDR3 contains 13 residues. Trimming pared 6 bases from V and 6 bases from J, leaving 14 bases between. DNA for the CDR3: TGTGCCAGCAGCCCAGGGAGGGCGGCTGAAGCTTTCTTT. Translating gives CASSPGRAAEAFF. Full variable domain (rest looked up from reference TRBV25-1 and TRBJ1-1): EADIYQTPRYLVIGTGKKITLECSQTMGHDKMYWYQQDPGMELHLIHYSYGVNSTEKGDLSSESTVSRIRTEHFPLTLESARPSHTSQYLCASSPGRAAEAFFGQGTRLTVV.

As regards this clonotype: A much bigger clone sits one base away, suggesting this may be a read error. The rearrangement uses TRBV5-1 and TRBJ2-2; D perhaps matches TRBD1 (6 bases). In germline, CDR1 is SGHRS, CDR2 YFSETQ. This CDR3 region has 14 residues. Written as DNA, the CDR3 is TGCGTCAGCAGCAATGGACAGTCTACCGGGGAGCTGTTTTTT. Translating it yields CVSSNGQSTGELFF.

V and J are TRBV6-4 and TRBJ1-2, with 7 nucleotides matching TRBD1. V lost 9 bases and J lost 4; bases outside the gene matches: 11. Germline V gene sequence: CDR1 MRHNA, CDR2 SNTAGT. This CDR3 has 14 residues. The DNA for the CDR3 is TGTGCCAGTAAAGTACGGGACAGCTCCTATGGCTACACCTTC. Translating gives CASKVRDSSYGYTF.

This clonotype has only a few counts. CDR3 in amino acids: CASQGSVGELFF. The CDR3 DNA follows: TGTGCCAGCCAGGGGTCTGTGGGGGAGCTGTTTTTT. This chain uses TRBV6-5 with TRBJ2-2, with D perhaps TRBD1 (6 bases). Trimming stripped 8 bases from V and 8 bases from J, with 12 bases between. The CDR3 totals 12 residues. Germline V lookup: CDR1 MNHEY, CDR2 SVGAGI.

The chain recombines TRBV25-1 with TRBJ1-3, with a tentative D call TRBD1 (6 bases). Trimming pared 6 bases from V and 4 bases from J, leaving 10 bases between. Germline V lookup: CDR1 MGHDK, CDR2 SYGVNS. The CDR3 runs to 13 residues. The CDR3 nucleotides read TGTGCCAGCAGGCAGACAGGCGGAAACACCATATATTTT. Protein sequence: CASRQTGGNTIYF.

The gene calls are TRBV5-5 and TRBJ1-3; tentative D call: TRBD1 (5 bases). CDR1 is SGHKS and CDR2 is YYEKEE in the germline V gene (reference sequence). CDR3 length: 14 residues. The germline V and J ends were trimmed by 4 bases and 2 bases, with 10 bases remaining between them. The CDR3 coding sequence is TGTGCCAGCAGCCGGACACAAACTGGAAACACCATATATTTT. Translation gives CASSRTQTGNTIYF.

This chain links TRBV13 with TRBJ2-7; the D gene could be TRBD1 or TRBD2 (5 bases each). Trimming stripped 5 bases from V and 3 bases from J, with 17 bases between. Germline lookup yields CDR1 PRHDT and CDR2 FYEKMQ (reference sequence). CDR3 length: 15 amino acids. In DNA, the CDR3 is TGTGCCAGCAGCATTGCAGGGACCGGGTACTACGAGCAGTACTTC. Its protein product is CASSIAGTGYYEQYF.

In its sample, this clonotype was seen many times. CDR3 DNA sequence: TGCGCCAGCAGCGGCCAGGGGACCCTCGGAGGGGAGACCCAGTACTTC. Translating gives CASSGQGTLGGETQYF. The J gene is TRBJ2-5, the V gene TRBV5-1; D is tentatively TRBD1 or TRBD2 (6 bases each). This CDR3 spans 16 amino acids. Germline V CDR1 and CDR2: SGHRS, YFSETQ. Trimming pared 4 bases from V and 5 bases from J, leaving 21 bases between.

This clonotype was picked up many times. V and J are TRBV7-9 and TRBJ1-1, with 9 positions matching TRBD1. The CDR3 loop spans 15 amino acids. V shed 2 bases, J shed 3 bases, and the junction held 4 bases outside the gene matches. CDR1 is SEHNR and CDR2 is FQNEAQ in the germline V gene (reference sequence). CDR3: CASSLRDRVDTEAFF. CDR3 nucleotides: TGTGCCAGCAGCTTACGGGACAGGGTAGACACTGAAGCTTTCTTT. Drawing the rest from reference TRBV7-9 and TRBJ1-1, the complete variable domain is DTGVSQNPRHKITKRGQNVTFRCDPISEHNRLYWYRQTLGQGPEFLTYFQNEAQLEKSRLLSDRFSAERPKGSFSTLEIQRTEQGDSAMYLCASSLRDRVDTEAFFGQGTRLTVV.

This clonotype was counted at least ten times. DNA for the CDR3: TGCGCCAGCAGGGAAGGGGGATCCTATAATTCACCCCTCCACTTT. Translated: CASREGGSYNSPLHF. The gene calls are TRBV5-1 and TRBJ1-6, with a weak D call TRBD1 (6 bases). CDR3 length equals 15 residues. V shed 5 bases and J shed 1 base, with 10 bases lying between them. Germline V gene data show CDR1 as SGHRS and CDR2 as YFSETQ.

Notes on this clonotype: This clone may be a read error of a much larger clone one base away. V usage is TRBV20-1 and J usage is TRBJ2-2; 8 bases align to TRBD2. The germline CDR1 and CDR2 sequences are DFQATT and SNEGSKA (reference sequence). The CDR3 is 14 residues long. V gave up 4 bases and J gave up 4 bases; unmatched junction bases: 5. This CDR3 reads CSATPGGATGELFF. The CDR3 nucleotides read TGCAGTGCTACGCCGGGAGGGGCCACCGGGGAGCTGTTTTTT.

For this clonotype: This may arise from a read error, as a much more abundant clone is one base away. This sequence joins TRBV10-3 and TRBJ1-1; 7 bases agree with TRBD1. This CDR3 comprises 13 residues. From germline, CDR1 is ENHRY and CDR2 SYGVKD. Trimming cost V 8 bases and J 1 base; bases outside gene matches: 4. This chain's CDR3 is CAIAGQANTEAFF. Here the CDR3 DNA reads TGTGCCATCGCCGGACAGGCGAACACTGAAGCTTTCTTT.

This clonotype was detected only a few times. This sequence joins TRBV7-3 and TRBJ1-1; a weak D match, TRBD1 (6 bases). This CDR3 contains 13 residues. The ends were cut back, 0 bases at V and 11 bases at J, with 13 bases in the middle. In germline, CDR1 is SGHTA, CDR2 FQGTGA. CDR3 sequence (DNA): TGTGCCAGCAGCTTAACGAGGGCAGGGGAGGCTTTCTTT. Protein sequence: CASSLTRAGEAFF.

This clonotype was counted only a few times. This chain links TRBV6-1 with TRBJ1-5; D is possibly TRBD1 (5 bases). The CDR3 loop spans 14 amino acids. V was pared by 7 bases and J by 6 bases, with 16 bases between. Germline CDR1 reads MNHNS; CDR2 reads SASEGT. Here the CDR3 reads CASNLEGPTQPQHF. CDR3 sequence (DNA): TGTGCCAGCAATTTGGAGGGGCCCACTCAGCCCCAGCATTTT.

This clonotype was picked up a small number of times. The chain carries TRBV20-1 and TRBJ2-6; 11 nucleotides line up with TRBD1. V trimming: 4 bases; J trimming: 0 bases; junction bases outside the gene matches: 2. Germline lookup yields CDR1 DFQATT and CDR2 SNEGSKA (reference sequence). The CDR3 consists of 16 residues. Here the CDR3 DNA reads TGCAGTGCTATAGGGACAGGGGGCTCTGGGGCCAACGTCCTGACTTTC. This sequence encodes CSAIGTGGSGANVLTF.

This clonotype was seen many times. The chain carries TRBV7-9 and TRBJ2-7, with 7 bases aligning to TRBD1. This CDR3 has 12 residues. Per the germline V gene, CDR1 is SEHNR and CDR2 is FQNEAQ (reference sequence). With V trimmed by 3 bases and J by 4 bases, 0 bases remained unmatched. The CDR3 is CASSLGQYEQYF. The CDR3 bases are TGTGCCAGCAGCTTGGGACAGTACGAGCAGTACTTC.

This clonotype has at least ten counts. This sequence joins TRBV7-8 and TRBJ2-7, with a weak D call TRBD1 (6 bases). Per the germline V gene, CDR1 is SGHVS and CDR2 is FQNEAQ. The CDR3 extends over 15 amino acids. V was shortened by 0 bases and J by 5 bases, with 14 bases between the two germline ends. The CDR3 region is CASSLAQGSYDEQYF. DNA for the CDR3: TGTGCCAGCAGCTTAGCCCAGGGGTCTTACGACGAGCAGTACTTC.

This clonotype was recorded a few times. A junction boundary mismatches the germline segment, possibly from a read error. The V call is TRBV10-3, the J call TRBJ2-7, with D maybe TRBD2 (5 bases). The germline V gene encodes CDR1 ENHRY and CDR2 SYGVKD. This CDR3 has 17 amino acids. The CDR3 DNA reads as TGTGCCAGCAGTGTTACGGTGCGGGCGATGGATCCTCTATGGCAGTACTTC. Amino acid sequence: CASSVTVRAMDPLWQYF.

Regarding this clonotype: Sequence at one end of the junction differs from germline and may be a read error. The chain joins TRBV12-3 or TRBV12-4 to TRBJ2-3; D tentatively reads TRBD1 or TRBD2 (5 bases each). CDR3 size: 18 residues. CDR3 protein: CATSDRIGGAVSTDTQYF. CDR3 coding DNA: TGTGCCACCAGTGATCGAATTGGGGGTGCGGTTAGCACAGATACGCAGTATTTT.

As for this clonotype: A read error may explain this, as a much larger clone is one base away. The gene calls are TRBV10-3 and TRBJ2-7, with D hard to call. This CDR3 has 12 residues. Germline assignment: CDR1 ENHRY and CDR2 SYGVKD. DNA of the CDR3: TGTGCCAGCAGTTTACACGACTACGAGCAGTACTTC. Encoded protein: CASSLHDYEQYF.

The V gene is TRBV19, the J gene TRBJ2-2, with 8 bases matching TRBD1. There are 16 residues in the CDR3. The V gene's germline CDR1 is LNHDA and CDR2 SQIVND (reference sequence). The junction had 1 base not matched to a gene; V was cut back by 1 base and J by 0 bases. The CDR3 loop is CASSIADRANTGELFF. CDR3 sequence (DNA): TGTGCCAGTAGTATAGCGGACAGGGCGAACACCGGGGAGCTGTTTTTT.

This clonotype was seen ten or more times. It may be a read error: a sequence one base away is much more abundant. This rearrangement joins TRBV2 to TRBJ2-7; D gene uncertain. The V end was cut by 4 bases, the J end by 6 bases, with 4 bases between. This CDR3 is 10 amino acids long. Germline-derived CDR1 and CDR2 are SNHLY and FYNNEI. CDR3 nucleotide sequence: TGTGCCAGCAGTGTCTCCGAGCAGTACTTC. Its translation is CASSVSEQYF.

The table lists this clonotype with a few counts. The CDR3 region has the DNA TGCAGCGTTGTCGGGGGAGGCCCTGGGGCCAACGTCCTGACTTTC. Translating gives CSVVGGGPGANVLTF. V and J are TRBV29-1 and TRBJ2-6; D may be TRBD2 (6 bases). Trimming left V 4 bases short and J 2 bases short, with 12 bases between. Germline lookup yields CDR1 SQVTM and CDR2 ANQGSEA. This CDR3 is built from 15 residues.

This clonotype turned up a few times. This rearrangement joins TRBV5-5 to TRBJ2-2, with unresolved D. CDR3 length equals 15 residues. Germline V gene data show CDR1 as SGHKS and CDR2 as YYEKEE (reference sequence). The V and J ends lost 2 bases and 4 bases respectively, with 12 bases between them. CDR3 sequence reads: CASSLRYLSTGELFF. The DNA of the CDR3 is TGTGCCAGCAGCTTACGGTATCTTAGCACCGGGGAGCTGTTTTTT. Supplemented by reference TRBV5-5 and TRBJ2-2, the full variable domain reads DAGVTQSPTHLIKTRGQQVTLRCSPISGHKSVSWYQQVLGQGPQFIFQYYEKEERGRGNFPDRFSARQFPNYSSELNVNALLLGDSALYLCASSLRYLSTGELFFGEGSRLTVL.

The chain recombines TRBV20-1 with TRBJ2-2; 7 nucleotides match TRBD1. V trimming: 2 bases; J trimming: 13 bases; junction bases outside the gene matches: 4. The CDR3 is 11 residues long. The germline gives CDR1 DFQATT, CDR2 SNEGSKA (reference sequence). CDR3 DNA: TGCAGTGCTAGATTACGACAGGGGCTGTTTTTT. Its protein product is CSARLRQGLFF.